This is a list of T cell receptor beta chains from one sample in a study of T cells in Graves' hyperthyroidism and ophthalmopathy. TCRdb recomputed calls from the multiplex PCR reads with MiXCR, one row per CDR3 protein. The data hold some 360,000 distinct CDR3 sequences, with roughly 14% observed a single time. Sequenced material: blood. These receptor sequences come from an older woman with Graves' hyperthyroidism. CDR3s include the opening cysteine and the closing phenylalanine or tryptophan. D genes are given only for firm matches. A clone size is listed for some rows: how often the clone was seen (once, few, many), or a class if it is expanded.

d_call	v_call	j_call	clone_size	cdr3_aa	cdr3_nt
NA	TRBV6-2/TRBV6-3	TRBJ1-2	NA	CASSYSGTTHGYTF	TGTGCCAGCAGTTACTCAGGGACAACCCATGGCTACACCTTC
TRBD2	TRBV6-1	TRBJ2-5	few	CASSLSGRAQETQYF	TGTGCCAGCAGTTTAAGCGGGAGGGCCCAAGAGACCCAGTACTTC
TRBD2	TRBV4-1	TRBJ2-3	many	CASSQGRAGVGTDTQYF	TGCGCCAGCAGCCAAGGAAGGGCGGGAGTAGGCACAGATACGCAGTATTTT
TRBD2	TRBV4-1	TRBJ2-3	NA	CASSQESGRDTQYF	TGCGCCAGCAGCCAAGAAAGCGGGAGGGATACGCAGTATTTT
NA	TRBV7-9	TRBJ2-3	many	CASSLGVDSNRFTDTQYF	TGTGCCAGCAGCTTAGGGGTTGATAGCAACCGGTTCACAGATACGCAGTATTTT
NA	TRBV18	TRBJ1-5	many	CASSPGDQPQHF	TGTGCCAGCTCACCAGGTGATCAGCCCCAGCATTTT
TRBD2	TRBV5-1	TRBJ2-1	many	CASSRLAGVCEQFF	TGCGCCAGCTCCAGGCTAGCGGGAGTTTGTGAGCAGTTCTTC
TRBD2	TRBV7-3	TRBJ2-3	few	CASSLRGSGTDTQYF	TGTGCCAGCAGCTTACGCGGGAGTGGGACAGATACGCAGTATTTT
NA	TRBV5-1	TRBJ2-7	many	CASSLDGLSTYEQYF	TGCGCCAGCAGCTTGGACGGACTATCTACCTACGAGCAGTACTTC
NA	TRBV4-1	TRBJ2-5	many	CASSQAGLQETQYF	TGCGCCAGCAGCCAGGCTGGGCTACAAGAGACCCAGTACTTC
TRBD1	TRBV9	TRBJ2-2	few	CASSVRTGGNTGELFF	TGTGCCAGCAGCGTAAGGACAGGGGGCAACACCGGGGAGCTGTTTTTT
TRBD2	TRBV6-2/TRBV6-3	TRBJ2-2	NA	CASSYPAGAGELFF	TGTGCCAGCAGTTACCCAGCGGGAGCCGGGGAGCTGTTTTTT
NA	TRBV11-3	TRBJ2-1	few	CASSQRGPHNEQFF	TGTGCCAGCAGCCAGAGGGGACCCCACAATGAGCAGTTCTTC
TRBD1	TRBV15	TRBJ2-3	many	CATSRRQPGQGADTQYF	TGTGCCACCAGCAGACGTCAACCGGGACAGGGCGCAGATACGCAGTATTTT
TRBD2	TRBV30	TRBJ2-3	many	CAWSLSGDGTQYF	TGTGCCTGGAGTTTAAGCGGGGACGGGACGCAGTATTTT
TRBD1	TRBV5-1	TRBJ2-7	many	CASSLAGDRTYEQYF	TGCGCCAGCAGCTTGGCTGGGGACAGAACCTACGAGCAGTACTTC
NA	TRBV12-3/TRBV12-4	TRBJ2-3	many	CASSFSWGTDTQYF	TGTGCCAGCAGTTTTTCCTGGGGCACAGATACGCAGTATTTT
TRBD1	TRBV19	TRBJ2-1	many	CASLGQGAWNEQFF	TGTGCCAGCCTTGGACAGGGGGCTTGGAATGAGCAGTTCTTC
NA	TRBV10-3	TRBJ2-7	many	CAISETGGGYEQYF	TGTGCCATCAGTGAGACAGGGGGGGGCTACGAGCAGTACTTC
NA	TRBV27	TRBJ1-5	few	CASSLLGGHQPQHF	TGTGCCAGCAGTTTACTCGGGGGCCATCAGCCCCAGCATTTT
NA	TRBV12-3/TRBV12-4	TRBJ1-4	many	CASSLGAGNNEKLFF	TGTGCCAGCAGTTTAGGTGCAGGAAATAATGAAAAACTGTTTTTT
NA	TRBV29-1	TRBJ2-5	NA	CSVESGPDETQYF	TGCAGCGTTGAATCCGGGCCCGACGAGACCCAGTACTTC
NA	TRBV10-3	TRBJ1-2	NA	CAISEVLEGGYTF	TGTGCCATCAGTGAGGTTCTCGAGGGCGGCTACACCTTC
NA	TRBV20-1	TRBJ2-7	NA	CSARDSLYSGVSSYEQYF	TGCAGTGCTAGAGACTCCTTATATAGCGGAGTAAGCTCCTACGAGCAGTACTTC
TRBD2	TRBV6-5	TRBJ2-5	many	CASSYGGLAGRGETQYF	TGTGCCAGCAGTTACGGGGGTCTAGCGGGGAGAGGGGAGACCCAGTACTTC
TRBD1	TRBV6-1	TRBJ1-5	NA	CASSRGQGGAGNQPQHF	TGTGCCAGCAGTCGGGGACAGGGGGGTGCCGGCAATCAGCCCCAGCATTTT
TRBD1	TRBV7-9	TRBJ2-1	many	CASIQRNTGGYNEQFF	TGTGCCAGCATCCAAAGGAACACAGGGGGATACAATGAGCAGTTCTTC
NA	TRBV20-1	TRBJ1-5	many	CSAGETGDQPQHF	TGCAGTGCTGGTGAGACAGGAGATCAGCCCCAGCATTTT
TRBD1	TRBV25-1	TRBJ1-2	NA	CASSHGQGGYTF	TGTGCCAGCAGCCACGGACAGGGGGGCTACACCTTC
TRBD2	TRBV9	TRBJ2-3	NA	CASSVARLAGGTDTQYF	TGTGCCAGCAGCGTAGCTCGACTAGCGGGAGGCACAGATACGCAGTATTTT
NA	TRBV11-2	TRBJ1-1	many	CASSVMGITEAFF	TGTGCCAGCAGCGTTATGGGGATCACTGAAGCTTTCTTT
NA	TRBV5-4	TRBJ1-2	many	CASSQDTLSNYGYTF	TGTGCCAGCAGCCAGGATACACTGTCTAACTATGGCTACACCTTC
TRBD1	TRBV12-3/TRBV12-4	TRBJ2-3	many	CASSFRTGNTDTQYF	TGTGCCAGCAGTTTCCGGACAGGGAACACAGATACGCAGTATTTT
TRBD2	TRBV2	TRBJ2-7	many	CASSRDYPGREQYF	TGTGCCAGCAGCCGGGACTACCCCGGACGGGAGCAGTACTTC
NA	TRBV5-1	TRBJ2-5	NA	CASSLDHGETQYF	TGCGCCAGCAGCTTGGATCACGGAGAGACCCAGTACTTC
TRBD1	TRBV11-2	TRBJ2-1	NA	CASSHGDRAYNEQFF	TGTGCCAGCAGCCATGGGGACAGGGCCTACAATGAGCAGTTCTTC
TRBD1	TRBV27	TRBJ2-3	many	CASRTRDRVTDTQYF	TGTGCCAGCAGGACCCGGGACAGGGTTACAGATACGCAGTATTTT
NA	TRBV27	TRBJ2-2	many	CASRRSYTGELFF	TGTGCCAGCAGGCGATCGTACACCGGGGAGCTGTTTTTT
NA	TRBV11-2	TRBJ2-3	many	CASSSPRFSTDTQYF	TGTGCCAGCAGCTCTCCTAGGTTTAGCACAGATACGCAGTATTTT
NA	TRBV12-3/TRBV12-4	TRBJ1-2	NA	CASSPSDFGEGYTF	TGTGCCAGCAGTCCAAGTGATTTTGGGGAAGGCTACACCTTC
NA	TRBV6-2/TRBV6-3	TRBJ1-1	many	CASSYGDRRGTEAFF	TGTGCCAGCAGTTACGGCGACAGGAGGGGCACTGAAGCTTTCTTT
TRBD2	TRBV5-8	TRBJ2-1	NA	CASSLDSGAHNEQFF	TGTGCCAGCAGCTTGGATAGCGGGGCCCACAATGAGCAGTTCTTC
NA	TRBV10-2	TRBJ2-3	NA	CATKEGRVQDTQYF	TGCGCCACCAAAGAAGGGCGAGTTCAGGATACGCAGTATTTT
NA	TRBV11-3	TRBJ2-1	few	CASSQLQSSYNEQFF	TGTGCCAGCAGCCAGCTACAGAGCTCCTACAATGAGCAGTTCTTC
NA	TRBV11-3	TRBJ1-1	many	CASSPRNEAFF	TGTGCCAGCAGCCCCCGTAATGAAGCTTTCTTT
NA	TRBV5-1	TRBJ1-4	NA	CASSLGSQGTGEKLFF	TGCGCCAGCAGCTTGGGATCCCAGGGTACCGGTGAAAAACTGTTTTTT
TRBD1	TRBV30	TRBJ1-1	many	CAAKGAGEAFF	TGTGCCGCTAAGGGGGCTGGTGAAGCTTTCTTT
NA	TRBV20-1	TRBJ2-1	many	CSARDHRSSWSQFF	TGCAGTGCTAGAGACCACAGGTCTAGTTGGTCTCAGTTCTTC
TRBD1	TRBV10-3	TRBJ1-2	many	CAISRGGNGYTF	TGTGCCATCAGTAGAGGGGGCAATGGCTACACCTTC
NA	TRBV29-1	TRBJ1-1	many	CSVVYQGRMNTEAFF	TGCAGCGTTGTTTATCAGGGGCGAATGAACACTGAAGCTTTCTTT
TRBD1	TRBV5-5	TRBJ2-1	many	CASSLEGALPNEQFF	TGTGCCAGCAGCTTAGAGGGGGCTCTCCCCAATGAGCAGTTCTTC
TRBD2	TRBV7-8	TRBJ2-3	many	CASSWTSGGITDTQYF	TGTGCCAGCAGCTGGACTAGCGGGGGGATCACAGATACGCAGTATTTT
TRBD1	TRBV24-1	TRBJ1-2	many	CATSDLTGDDGYTF	TGTGCCACCAGTGATCTAACAGGGGATGATGGCTACACCTTC
NA	TRBV7-3	TRBJ2-7	NA	CASPPGSGHRYYEQYF	TGTGCCAGCCCGCCGGGATCAGGACACAGATACTACGAGCAGTACTTC
NA	TRBV6-1	TRBJ1-1	many	CASSMTENTEAFF	TGTGCCAGCAGCATGACTGAGAACACTGAAGCTTTCTTT
TRBD2	TRBV6-2/TRBV6-3	TRBJ2-1	few	CASNPSGKRLYNEQFF	TGTGCCAGCAACCCCAGCGGGAAGAGGCTCTACAATGAGCAGTTCTTC
TRBD2	TRBV7-6	TRBJ2-2	NA	CASSYKREGAPLINTGELFF	TGTGCCAGCAGTTACAAGCGGGAGGGGGCCCCTCTGATTAACACCGGGGAGCTGTTTTTT
TRBD1	TRBV12-3/TRBV12-4	TRBJ1-4	many	CASSFSDRVEKLFF	TGTGCCAGCAGTTTTTCGGACAGGGTGGAAAAACTGTTTTTT
TRBD2	TRBV12-3/TRBV12-4	TRBJ2-3	many	CASSQGLAATDTQYF	TGTGCCAGCAGTCAGGGACTAGCGGCGACAGATACGCAGTATTTT